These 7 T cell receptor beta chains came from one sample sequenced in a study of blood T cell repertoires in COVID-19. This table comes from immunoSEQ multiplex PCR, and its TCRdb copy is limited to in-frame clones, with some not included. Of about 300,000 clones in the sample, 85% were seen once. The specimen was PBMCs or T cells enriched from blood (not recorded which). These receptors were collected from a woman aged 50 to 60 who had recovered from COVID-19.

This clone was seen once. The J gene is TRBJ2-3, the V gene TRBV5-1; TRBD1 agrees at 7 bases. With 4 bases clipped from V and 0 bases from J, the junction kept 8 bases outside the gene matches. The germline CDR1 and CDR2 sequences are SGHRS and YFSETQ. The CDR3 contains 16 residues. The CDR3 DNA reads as TGCGCCAGCAGCCAGCAGGGACAGACTAGCACAGATACGCAGTATTTT. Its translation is CASSQQGQTSTDTQYF. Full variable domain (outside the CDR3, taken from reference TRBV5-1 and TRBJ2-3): KAGVTQTPRYLIKTRGQQVTLSCSPISGHRSVSWYQQTPGQGLQFLFEYFSETQRNKGNFPGRFSGRQFSNSRSEMNVSTLELGDSALYLCASSQQGQTSTDTQYFGPGTRLTVL.

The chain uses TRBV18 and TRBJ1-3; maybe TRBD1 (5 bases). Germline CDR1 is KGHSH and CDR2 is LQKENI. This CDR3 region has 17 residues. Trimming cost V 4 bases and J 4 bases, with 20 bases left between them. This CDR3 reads CASSQDAPGLTGNTIYF. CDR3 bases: TGTGCCAGCTCACAGGATGCTCCAGGGTTGACAGGAAACACCATATATTTT. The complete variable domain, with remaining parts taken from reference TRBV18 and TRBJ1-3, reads NAGVMQNPRHLVRRRGQEARLRCSPMKGHSHVYWYRQLPEEGLKFMVYLQKENIIDESGMPKERFSAEFPKEGPSILRIQQVVRGDSAAYFCASSQDAPGLTGNTIYFGEGSWLTVV.

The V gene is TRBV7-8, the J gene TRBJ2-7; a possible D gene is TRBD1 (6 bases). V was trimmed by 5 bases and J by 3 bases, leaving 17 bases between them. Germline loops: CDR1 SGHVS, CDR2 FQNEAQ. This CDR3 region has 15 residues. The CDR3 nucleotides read TGTGCCAGCAGCCCTAGGACAGAGGGAAACTACGAGCAGTACTTC. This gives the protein CASSPRTEGNYEQYF.

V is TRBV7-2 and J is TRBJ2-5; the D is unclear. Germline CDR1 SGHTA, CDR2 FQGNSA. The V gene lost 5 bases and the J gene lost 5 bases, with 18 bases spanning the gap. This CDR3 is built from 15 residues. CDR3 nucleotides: TGTGCCAGCAGCCCACGTTTCCTGCCGGGTGAGACCCAGTACTTC. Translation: CASSPRFLPGETQYF.

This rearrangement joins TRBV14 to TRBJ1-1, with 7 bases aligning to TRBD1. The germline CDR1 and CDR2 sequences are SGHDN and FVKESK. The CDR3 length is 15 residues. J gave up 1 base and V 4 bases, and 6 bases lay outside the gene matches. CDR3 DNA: TGTGCCAGCAGCCGAGTACAGGGGAGGAACACTGAAGCTTTCTTT. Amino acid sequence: CASSRVQGRNTEAFF.

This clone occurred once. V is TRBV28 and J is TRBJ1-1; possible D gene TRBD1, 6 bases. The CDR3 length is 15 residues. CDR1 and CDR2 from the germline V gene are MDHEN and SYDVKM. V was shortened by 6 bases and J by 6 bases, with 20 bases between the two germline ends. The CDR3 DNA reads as TGTGCCAGCAGACTGCCGACAGGAGGACTCGCTGAAGCTTTCTTT. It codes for CASRLPTGGLAEAFF. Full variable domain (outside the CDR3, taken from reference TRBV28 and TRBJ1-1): DVKVTQSSRYLVKRTGEKVFLECVQDMDHENMFWYRQDPGLGLRLIYFSYDVKMKEKGDIPEGYSVSREKKERFSLILESASTNQTSMYLCASRLPTGGLAEAFFGQGTRLTVV.

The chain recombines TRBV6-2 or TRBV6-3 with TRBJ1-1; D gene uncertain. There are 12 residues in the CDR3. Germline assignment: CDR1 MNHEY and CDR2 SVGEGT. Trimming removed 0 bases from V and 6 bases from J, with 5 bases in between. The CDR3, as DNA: TGTGCCAGCAGTTACTCTTACTCTGAAGCTTTCTTT. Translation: CASSYSYSEAFF.